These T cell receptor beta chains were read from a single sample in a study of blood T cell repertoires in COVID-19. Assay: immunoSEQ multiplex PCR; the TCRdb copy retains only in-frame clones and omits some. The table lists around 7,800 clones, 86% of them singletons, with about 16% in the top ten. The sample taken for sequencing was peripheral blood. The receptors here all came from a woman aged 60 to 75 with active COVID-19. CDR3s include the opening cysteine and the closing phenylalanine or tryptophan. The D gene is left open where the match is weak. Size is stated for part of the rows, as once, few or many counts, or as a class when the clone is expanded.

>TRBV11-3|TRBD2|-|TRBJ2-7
TGTGCCAGCAGCGCGGGACTAGCGGATTACGAGCAGTACTTC
CASSAGLADYEQYF
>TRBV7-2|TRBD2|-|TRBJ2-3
TGTGCCAGCAGCCCACTAGCGGGGACCCTCACAGATACGCAGTATTTT
CASSPLAGTLTDTQYF
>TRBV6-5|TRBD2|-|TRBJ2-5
TGTGCCAGCAGCTTACTAGCGGGGGGGTTAGAGACCCAGTACTTC
CASSLLAGGLETQYF
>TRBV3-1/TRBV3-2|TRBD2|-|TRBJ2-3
TGTGCCAGCAGCCAAGGTGGACTAGCGGGGGGTAAGACAGATACGCAGTATTTT
CASSQGGLAGGKTDTQYF
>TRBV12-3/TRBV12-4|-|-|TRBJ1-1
TGTGCCAGCAGTTTATCGTCTGTCGCTGAAGCTTTCTTT
CASSLSSVAEAFF
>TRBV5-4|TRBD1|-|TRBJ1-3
TGTGCCAGCAGCTTGTTGGGGACAGGAGCTGGAAACACCATATATTTT
CASSLLGTGAGNTIYF
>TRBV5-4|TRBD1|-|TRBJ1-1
TGTGCCAGCAGTACCGGGACAGGAGGCACTGAAGCTTTCTTT
CASSTGTGGTEAFF
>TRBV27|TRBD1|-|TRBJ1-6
TGTGCCAGCAGCAATCCCCGGGGGGACAGGGGTTCACCCCTCCACTTT
CASSNPRGDRGSPLHF
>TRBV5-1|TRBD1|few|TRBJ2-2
TGCGCCAGCAGCCCGACAAGGACAGGGGGCACCGGGGAGCTGTTTTTT
CASSPTRTGGTGELFF
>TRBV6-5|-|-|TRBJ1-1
TGTGCCAGCAGGCGGGGGGGGAATCCTGAAGCTTTCTTT
CASRRGGNPEAFF
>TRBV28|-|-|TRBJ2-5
TGTGCCAGCAGAATAGAAGAGACCCAGTACTTC
CASRIEETQYF
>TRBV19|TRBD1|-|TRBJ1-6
TGTGCCAGTAGTCCACGAGCCGGGACAGGGAAGTCCTATAATTCACCCCTCCACTTT
CASSPRAGTGKSYNSPLHF
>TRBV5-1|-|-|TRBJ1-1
TGCGCCAGCGCCACGTGGGGCCTGGGCATGAACACTGAAGCTTTCTTT
CASATWGLGMNTEAFF
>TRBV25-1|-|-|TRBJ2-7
TGTGCCAGCAGTCCCCGATCTGTGGCCCATCTCTCCTACGAGCAGTACTTC
CASSPRSVAHLSYEQYF
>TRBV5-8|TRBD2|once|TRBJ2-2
TGTGCCAGCAGCTTGTGGGAGGGGTCCCGCACCGGGGAGCTGTTTTTT
CASSLWEGSRTGELFF
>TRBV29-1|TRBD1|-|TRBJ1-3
TGCAGCGCCTCGACAGGGCCTGGAAACACCATATATTTT
CSASTGPGNTIYF